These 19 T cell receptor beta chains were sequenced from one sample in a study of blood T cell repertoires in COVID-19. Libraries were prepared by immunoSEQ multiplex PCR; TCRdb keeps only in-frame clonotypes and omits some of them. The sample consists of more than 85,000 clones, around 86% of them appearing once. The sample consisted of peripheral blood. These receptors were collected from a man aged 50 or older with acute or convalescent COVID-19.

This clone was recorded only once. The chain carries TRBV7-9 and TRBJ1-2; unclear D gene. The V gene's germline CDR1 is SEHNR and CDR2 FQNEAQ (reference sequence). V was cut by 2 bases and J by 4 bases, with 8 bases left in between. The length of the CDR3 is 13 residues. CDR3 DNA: TGTGCCAGCAGCTTAATTAACAGCTATGGCTACACCTTC. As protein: CASSLINSYGYTF.

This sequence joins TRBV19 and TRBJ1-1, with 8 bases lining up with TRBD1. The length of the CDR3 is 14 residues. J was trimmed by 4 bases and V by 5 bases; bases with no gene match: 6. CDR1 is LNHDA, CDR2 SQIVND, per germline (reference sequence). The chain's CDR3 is CASSPLTGVTEAFF. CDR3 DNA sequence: TGTGCCAGTAGTCCTCTGACAGGGGTCACTGAAGCTTTCTTT.

The CDR3 here is CASRNRDRDEKLFF. As DNA, the CDR3 is TGTGCCAGCAGGAACCGGGACAGGGACGAAAAACTGTTTTTT. The gene calls are TRBV2 and TRBJ1-4; 9 bases agree with TRBD1. Germline lookup yields CDR1 SNHLY and CDR2 FYNNEI. The CDR3 totals 14 residues. Trimming removed 6 bases from V and 8 bases from J; junction bases left unmatched: 7.

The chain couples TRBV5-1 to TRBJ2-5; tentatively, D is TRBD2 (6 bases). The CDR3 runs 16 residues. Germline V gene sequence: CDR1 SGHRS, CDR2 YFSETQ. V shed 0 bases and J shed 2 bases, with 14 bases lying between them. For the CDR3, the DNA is TGCGCCAGCAGCTTGGGAACTAGCACCATACAAGAGACCCAGTACTTC. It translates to CASSLGTSTIQETQYF.

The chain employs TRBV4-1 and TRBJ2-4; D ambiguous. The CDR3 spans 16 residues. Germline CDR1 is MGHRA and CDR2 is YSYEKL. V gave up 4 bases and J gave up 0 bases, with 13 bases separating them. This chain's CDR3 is CASSPLQTLAKNIQYF. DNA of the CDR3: TGCGCCAGCAGCCCTCTACAGACCCTAGCCAAAAACATTCAGTACTTC.

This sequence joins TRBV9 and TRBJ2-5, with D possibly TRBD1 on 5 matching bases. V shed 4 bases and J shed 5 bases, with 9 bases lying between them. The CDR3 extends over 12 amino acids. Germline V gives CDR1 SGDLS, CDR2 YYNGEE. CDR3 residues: CASSQGRETQYF. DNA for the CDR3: TGTGCCAGCAGCCAGGGCCGCGAGACCCAGTACTTC.

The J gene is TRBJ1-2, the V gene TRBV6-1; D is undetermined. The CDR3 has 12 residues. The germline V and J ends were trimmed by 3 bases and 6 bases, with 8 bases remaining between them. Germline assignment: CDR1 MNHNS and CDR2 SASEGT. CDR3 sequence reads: CASSDPEDGYTF. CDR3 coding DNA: TGTGCCAGCAGTGACCCCGAGGATGGCTACACCTTC.

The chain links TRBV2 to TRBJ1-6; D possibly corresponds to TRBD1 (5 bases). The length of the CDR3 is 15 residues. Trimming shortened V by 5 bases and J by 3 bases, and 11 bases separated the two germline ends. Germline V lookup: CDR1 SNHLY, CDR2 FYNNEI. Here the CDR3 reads CASSFRQIYNSPLHF. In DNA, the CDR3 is TGTGCCAGCAGTTTCCGACAGATCTATAATTCACCCCTCCACTTT. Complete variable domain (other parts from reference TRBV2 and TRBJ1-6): EPEVTQTPSHQVTQMGQEVILRCVPISNHLYFYWYRQILGQKVEFLVSFYNNEISEKSEIFDDQFSVERPDGSNFTLKIRSTKLEDSAMYFCASSFRQIYNSPLHFGNGTRLTVT.

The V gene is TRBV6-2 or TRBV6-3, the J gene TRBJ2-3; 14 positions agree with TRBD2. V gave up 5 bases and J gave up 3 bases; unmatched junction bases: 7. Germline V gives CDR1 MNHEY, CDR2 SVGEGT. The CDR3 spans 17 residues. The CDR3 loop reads CASSPMTSGGGTDTQYF. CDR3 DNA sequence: TGTGCCAGCAGTCCGATGACTAGCGGGGGGGGAACAGATACGCAGTATTTT.

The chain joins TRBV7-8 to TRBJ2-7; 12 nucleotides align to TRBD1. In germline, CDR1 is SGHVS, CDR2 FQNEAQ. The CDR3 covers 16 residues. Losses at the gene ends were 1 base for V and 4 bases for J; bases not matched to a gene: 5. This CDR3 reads CASSLGDRGRGYEQYF. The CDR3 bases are TGTGCCAGCAGCTTAGGGGACAGGGGGCGAGGTTACGAGCAGTACTTC.

The CDR3 DNA sequence: TGTGCCAGCTACAGGGGACCAATGAACACTGAAGCTTTCTTT. Translating gives CASYRGPMNTEAFF. The V gene is TRBV6-5, the J gene TRBJ1-1, with TRBD1 identical over 7 bases. Trimming removed 8 bases from V and 0 bases from J; junction bases left unmatched: 6. The CDR3 is 14 amino acids. Germline lookup yields CDR1 MNHEY and CDR2 SVGAGI.

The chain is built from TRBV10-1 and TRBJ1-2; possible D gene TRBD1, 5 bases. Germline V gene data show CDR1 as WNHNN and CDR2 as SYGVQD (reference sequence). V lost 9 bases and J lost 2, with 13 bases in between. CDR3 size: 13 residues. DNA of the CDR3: TGCGCCAGTAGCAGGGATTCAAACTATGGCTACACCTTC. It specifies CASSRDSNYGYTF.

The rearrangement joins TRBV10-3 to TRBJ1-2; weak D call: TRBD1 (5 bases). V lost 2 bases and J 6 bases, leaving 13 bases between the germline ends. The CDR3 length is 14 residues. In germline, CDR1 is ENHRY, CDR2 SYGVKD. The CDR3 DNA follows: TGTGCCATCAGTGAGACGAGTTGGGGCAATGGCTACACCTTC. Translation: CAISETSWGNGYTF.

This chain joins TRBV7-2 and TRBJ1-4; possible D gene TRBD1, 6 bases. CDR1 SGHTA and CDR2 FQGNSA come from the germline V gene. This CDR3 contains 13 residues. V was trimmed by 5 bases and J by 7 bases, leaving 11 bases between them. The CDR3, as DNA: TGTGCCAGCAGCAAGAACAGGGCTGAAAAACTGTTTTTT. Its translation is CASSKNRAEKLFF.

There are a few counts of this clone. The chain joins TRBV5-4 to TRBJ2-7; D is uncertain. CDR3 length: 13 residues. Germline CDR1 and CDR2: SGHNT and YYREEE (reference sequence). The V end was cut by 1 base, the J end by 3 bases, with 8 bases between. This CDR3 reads CASSLYPSYEQYF. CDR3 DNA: TGTGCCAGCAGCTTGTATCCCAGCTACGAGCAGTACTTC.

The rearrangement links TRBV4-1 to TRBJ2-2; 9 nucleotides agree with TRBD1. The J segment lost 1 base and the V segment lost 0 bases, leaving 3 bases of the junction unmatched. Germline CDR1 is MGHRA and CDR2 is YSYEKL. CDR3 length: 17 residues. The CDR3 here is CASSQDQDRGNTGELFF. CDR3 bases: TGCGCCAGCAGCCAAGATCAGGACAGGGGGAACACCGGGGAGCTGTTTTTT.

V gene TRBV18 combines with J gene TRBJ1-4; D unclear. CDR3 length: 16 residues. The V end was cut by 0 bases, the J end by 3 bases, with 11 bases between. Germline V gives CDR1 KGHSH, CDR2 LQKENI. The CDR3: CASSPPTTGSNEKLFF. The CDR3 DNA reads TGTGCCAGCTCACCACCCACGACGGGGTCTAATGAAAAACTGTTTTTT.

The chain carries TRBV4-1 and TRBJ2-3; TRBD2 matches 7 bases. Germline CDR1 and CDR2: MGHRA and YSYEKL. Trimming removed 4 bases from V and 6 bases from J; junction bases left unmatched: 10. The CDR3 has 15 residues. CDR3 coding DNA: TGCGCCAGCAGCCGCTTAGCGGGTCAAATCGATACGCAGTATTTT. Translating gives CASSRLAGQIDTQYF.

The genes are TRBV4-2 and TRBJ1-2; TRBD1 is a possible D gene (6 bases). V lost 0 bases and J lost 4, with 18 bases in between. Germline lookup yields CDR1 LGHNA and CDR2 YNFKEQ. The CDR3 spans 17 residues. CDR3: CASSQDELQGTFYGYTF. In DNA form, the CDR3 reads TGTGCCAGCAGCCAAGACGAACTGCAGGGGACCTTCTATGGCTACACCTTC.